In its sample, the clone carrying this TCR beta chain was seen a few times. Libraries were prepared by immunoSEQ multiplex PCR; TCRdb keeps only in-frame clonotypes and omits some of them. In the table there are 75,000 to 100,000 clones, 80% to 90% of which are singletons. The sample belongs to a study of blood T cell repertoires in COVID-19. As for the study in general: In each case, the material was cDNA or gDNA derived from T cells, B-cell-depleted T cells, or PBMCs.

Germline CDR1 is SQVTM and CDR2 is ANQGSEA. The CDR3 is 12 residues long. V gave up 4 bases and J gave up 6 bases, with 12 bases separating them. The specimen was peripheral blood. The chain recombines TRBV29-1 with TRBJ1-2; D possibly corresponds to TRBD1 (6 bases). The receptor comes from a woman aged 80 or over with acute or convalescent COVID-19. As DNA, the CDR3 is TGCAGCGTTGCCGGGCAGGGGCATGGCTACACCTTC. Encoded protein: CSVAGQGHGYTF.